A single sample gave rise to the 19 T cell receptor beta chains below, sequenced in a study of blood T cell repertoires in COVID-19. TCRdb's copy holds only in-frame clones and misses some; the assay was immunoSEQ multiplex PCR. The sample has 150,000 or so clones, over 75% seen once. The sample taken for sequencing was peripheral blood. These receptors originate from a man between 70 and 80 years old who had recovered from COVID-19.

The chain links TRBV19 to TRBJ2-1; D is perhaps TRBD2 (6 bases). Trimming shortened V by 1 base and J by 8 bases, and 15 bases separated the two germline ends. There are 15 residues in the CDR3. Looked up from germline, CDR1 is LNHDA and CDR2 is SQIVND (reference sequence). The CDR3 spells CASSIGLDVGYEQFF. CDR3 bases: TGTGCCAGTAGTATAGGACTAGATGTCGGCTATGAGCAGTTCTTC.

About this clone: One end of the junction fails to match germline, which may point to a read error. V usage is TRBV5-1 and J usage is TRBJ2-7, with D perhaps matching TRBD1 (6 bases). The germline gives CDR1 SGHRS, CDR2 YFSETQ. The CDR3 loop spans 15 amino acids. The CDR3 reads CASSLDETGTYGQYF. Written as DNA, the CDR3 is TGCGCCAGCAGCTTGGACGAAACAGGGACCTACGGGCAGTACTTC.

This clone was counted once. The chain is built from TRBV27 and TRBJ2-1; the match to TRBD1 covers 8 bases. Germline V CDR1 and CDR2: MNHEY, SMNVEV (reference sequence). With 6 bases clipped from V and 2 bases from J, the junction kept 3 bases outside the gene matches. The CDR3 contains 14 residues. CDR3 sequence reads: CASRRTGPYNEQFF. DNA of the CDR3: TGTGCCAGCAGACGGACAGGGCCCTACAATGAGCAGTTCTTC.

The chain has TRBV28 and TRBJ2-7; no definite D call. This CDR3 has 12 residues. V lost 5 bases and J 2 bases, leaving 7 bases between the germline ends. Germline V gene lookup returns CDR1 MDHEN and CDR2 SYDVKM. The CDR3 loop is CASSPSPYEQYF. Written as DNA, the CDR3 is TGTGCCAGCAGTCCGAGCCCCTACGAGCAGTACTTC.

V and J are TRBV3-1 (or the pseudogene TRBV3-2) and TRBJ2-7; no clear D gene. Germline V gene data show CDR1 as LGHDT and CDR2 as YNNKEL (reference sequence). The CDR3 is 13 residues long. Between the trimmed V and J ends, which lost 0 bases and 3 bases, there was a span of 6 bases. The CDR3 region has the DNA TGTGCCAGCAGCCAAGATGACTTCTACGAGCAGTACTTC. It is translated as CASSQDDFYEQYF.

The rearrangement links TRBV18 to TRBJ2-7, with TRBD1 matching over 8 bases. The V gene end was trimmed by 8 bases and the J gene end by 6 bases; junction bases not matched to a gene: 12. The CDR3 consists of 14 residues. The V gene's germline CDR1 is KGHSH and CDR2 LQKENI. In DNA form, the CDR3 reads TGTGCCAGCACCGGACAGGGTACTGGAAGCGAGCAGTACTTC. As protein: CASTGQGTGSEQYF.

Only one count was recorded for this clone. The rearrangement links TRBV4-3 to TRBJ1-2, with D possibly TRBD1 on 6 matching bases. V lost 4 bases and J 4 bases, leaving 16 bases between the germline ends. The CDR3 runs to 15 residues. Germline V gene data show CDR1 as LGHNA and CDR2 as YSLEER. The CDR3: CASSPSGEGLYGYTF. CDR3 sequence (DNA): TGCGCCAGCAGCCCATCAGGGGAAGGCCTCTATGGCTACACCTTC.

The rearrangement uses TRBV10-3 and TRBJ1-5; D remains ambiguous. The CDR3 contains 15 residues. Germline V gene data show CDR1 as ENHRY and CDR2 as SYGVKD. The germline V and J ends were trimmed by 0 bases and 4 bases, with 10 bases remaining between them. The CDR3 spells CAISESDRENQPQHF. Here the CDR3 DNA reads TGTGCCATCAGTGAGTCGGACCGGGAGAATCAGCCCCAGCATTTT.

The chain is built from TRBV9 and TRBJ2-1; 10 nucleotides line up with TRBD2. CDR3 size: 15 residues. The V gene's germline CDR1 is SGDLS and CDR2 YYNGEE. V was pared by 1 base and J by 9 bases, with 7 bases of the junction left unmatched. The CDR3 nucleotides are TGTGCCAGCAGCGTATCGGAGCGGGAGGGAGGTGAGCAGTTCTTC. The encoded protein is CASSVSEREGGEQFF.

This chain uses TRBV5-8 with TRBJ1-2; 9 bases agree with TRBD1. CDR1 is SGHTS, CDR2 YDEGEE, per germline. This CDR3 region has 15 residues. The J segment lost 1 base and the V segment lost 3 bases, leaving 4 bases of the junction unmatched. CDR3 sequence reads: CASSSGTGFNYGYTF. The CDR3 DNA is TGTGCCAGCAGCTCCGGGACAGGGTTTAACTATGGCTACACCTTC.

The chain combines TRBV2 with TRBJ1-2; 7 positions match TRBD1. This CDR3 is built from 15 residues. Germline CDR1 SNHLY, CDR2 FYNNEI. V was pared by 4 bases and J by 7 bases, with 12 bases of the junction left unmatched. The CDR3 region is CASSGSPRGSGGYTF. As DNA, the CDR3 is TGTGCCAGCAGTGGTTCACCCAGGGGGTCGGGTGGCTACACCTTC.

The chain recombines TRBV4-1 with TRBJ1-5, with 7 nucleotides matching TRBD1. The CDR3 is 17 amino acids. Germline values: CDR1 MGHRA, CDR2 YSYEKL. After removal of 4 bases from V and 2 bases from J, the junction contained 11 bases not matched to a gene. The CDR3 nucleotides read TGCGCCAGCAGCCGAGACAGGGTTAGTTTCGGCAATCAGCCCCAGCATTTT. Protein: CASSRDRVSFGNQPQHF.

V gene TRBV29-1 combines with J gene TRBJ1-1, with a tentative D call TRBD1 (6 bases). Germline values: CDR1 SQVTM, CDR2 ANQGSEA. This CDR3 region has 15 residues. The V and J ends lost 6 bases and 2 bases respectively, with 19 bases between them. The CDR3 region is CSVIRWTAQNTEAFF. The DNA of the CDR3 is TGCAGCGTCATAAGGTGGACAGCGCAAAACACTGAAGCTTTCTTT.

V usage is TRBV6-2 or TRBV6-3 and J usage is TRBJ2-1; D remains ambiguous. CDR3 length: 13 amino acids. Germline V gene data show CDR1 as MNHEY and CDR2 as SVGEGT. V was clipped by 0 bases and J by 8 bases, with 8 bases between them. In DNA form, the CDR3 reads TGTGCCAGCAGTTACTCGTCTAGGTATGAGCAGTTCTTC. Its translation: CASSYSSRYEQFF.

The rearrangement links TRBV28 to TRBJ2-7; D unclear. V lost 2 bases and J 8 bases, leaving 13 bases between the germline ends. CDR1 and CDR2 from the germline V gene are MDHEN and SYDVKM. The CDR3 consists of 13 residues. The CDR3 region has the DNA TGTGCCAGCAGTTTAGGCATCGAAGAAAAGCAGTACTTC. Translating gives CASSLGIEEKQYF.

The chain employs TRBV6-2 or TRBV6-3 and TRBJ1-4, with D possibly being TRBD1 (5 bases). CDR1 MNHEY and CDR2 SVGEGT come from the germline V gene. The ends were cut back, 4 bases at V and 10 bases at J, with 10 bases in the middle. The CDR3 consists of 12 residues. For the CDR3, the DNA is TGTGCCAGCAGTTCGTCGGGGGTAAAACTGTTTTTT. Amino acids: CASSSSGVKLFF.

This clone has a count of ten or more. The same CDR3 can be traced to other DNA sequences in this sample. This rearrangement joins TRBV11-2 to TRBJ1-1; D is unclear. In germline, CDR1 is SGHAT, CDR2 FQNNGV. The CDR3 has 13 residues. Trimming pared 1 base from V and 1 base from J, leaving 4 bases between. This CDR3 reads CASSLGQNTEAFF. In nucleotides, the CDR3 is TGTGCCAGCAGCTTAGGACAGAACACTGAAGCTTTCTTT.

The rearrangement links TRBV5-6 to TRBJ2-3, with TRBD1 as a possible D gene (6 bases). Germline CDR1 reads SGHDT; CDR2 reads YYEEEE. This CDR3 is 16 amino acids long. V was shortened by 4 bases and J by 2 bases, with 17 bases between the two germline ends. CDR3 bases: TGTGCCAGCAGCCGGGGATGGGACACTACCACAGATACGCAGTATTTT. Residues: CASSRGWDTTTDTQYF.

This clone came up a few times. The rearrangement uses TRBV5-1 and TRBJ2-7; D unresolved. This CDR3 is 12 amino acids long. From germline, CDR1 is SGHRS and CDR2 YFSETQ. V was trimmed by 4 bases and J by 5 bases, leaving 10 bases between them. The CDR3 sequence: CASSHIQDEQYF. Here the CDR3 DNA reads TGCGCCAGCAGCCATATCCAGGACGAGCAGTACTTC. The whole variable domain, filled in from reference TRBV5-1 and TRBJ2-7, reads KAGVTQTPRYLIKTRGQQVTLSCSPISGHRSVSWYQQTPGQGLQFLFEYFSETQRNKGNFPGRFSGRQFSNSRSEMNVSTLELGDSALYLCASSHIQDEQYFGPGTRLTVT.